Presented here are 6 T cell receptor beta chains from one specimen sequenced in a study of technical replicates of blood from a handful of donors. Assay used: immunoSEQ multiplex PCR; TCRdb lists only in-frame clones, some missing. The sample has some 49,000 clones; around nine tenths are singletons. The sequenced sample consisted of PBMCs. Receptor source: a human donor in good health. Some clones in this sample may be carry-over from other donors' samples.

This chain joins TRBV5-5 and TRBJ2-7, with 10 bases aligning to TRBD2. The CDR3 has 13 amino acids. With V trimmed by 4 bases and J by 6 bases, 4 bases remained unmatched. Per the germline V gene, CDR1 is SGHKS and CDR2 is YYEKEE (reference sequence). The CDR3 sequence: CASSGTSVSEQYF. The CDR3 bases are TGTGCCAGCAGCGGGACTAGCGTCTCCGAGCAGTACTTC.

J is TRBJ2-3 and V is TRBV10-3, with TRBD2 identical over 16 bases. This CDR3 is 16 amino acids long. The junction had 4 bases not matched to a gene; V was cut back by 3 bases and J by 7 bases. Germline CDR1 reads ENHRY; CDR2 reads SYGVKD. For the CDR3, the DNA is TGTGCCATCAGTGACGGGACTAGCGGGAGGGCCTATACGCAGTATTTT. The encoded protein is CAISDGTSGRAYTQYF.

This clone was detected only a few times. The rearrangement uses TRBV5-4 and TRBJ2-3; 8 nucleotides align to TRBD2. Germline CDR1 SGHNT, CDR2 YYREEE (reference sequence). This CDR3 region has 17 residues. V lost 4 bases to trimming and J lost 4 bases; unmatched junction nucleotides: 14. In DNA, the CDR3 is TGTGCCAGCAGCCGCCGAAGAGCGGGAGTTCGAGCAGATACGCAGTATTTT. It yields the protein CASSRRRAGVRADTQYF.

The chain has TRBV5-3 and TRBJ1-5; unclear D gene. TRBV5-3 is given ORF status, its function remaining uncertain. This CDR3 is 18 amino acids long. V lost 4 bases, J lost 1 base, and 21 bases lay in between. CDR3 residues: CARSEEPPGRRSNQPQHF. CDR3 nucleotide sequence: TGTGCCAGAAGCGAGGAACCGCCGGGTAGACGGAGCAATCAGCCCCAGCATTTT.

V gene TRBV6-4 combines with J gene TRBJ2-3; the D gene is possibly TRBD2 (6 bases). There are 18 residues in the CDR3. Germline V gene data show CDR1 as MRHNA and CDR2 as SNTAGT. V dropped 3 bases and J dropped 2 bases, with 21 bases sitting between them. The DNA of the CDR3 is TGTGCCAGCAGTGAGAGAAGTACTAGCCTTTCCTCCACAGATACGCAGTATTTT. It yields the protein CASSERSTSLSSTDTQYF.

The rearrangement uses TRBV5-6 and TRBJ2-3; TRBD1 agrees at 9 bases. This CDR3 region has 15 residues. J was trimmed by 7 bases and V by 6 bases; bases with no gene match: 12. Germline CDR1 is SGHDT and CDR2 is YYEEEE. The CDR3 sequence: CASTRGTGPPHTQYF. The DNA of the CDR3 is TGTGCCAGCACAAGGGGGACAGGGCCTCCTCATACGCAGTATTTT. Full variable domain (rest looked up from reference TRBV5-6 and TRBJ2-3): DAGVTQSPTHLIKTRGQQVTLRCSPKSGHDTVSWYQQALGQGPQFIFQYYEEEERQRGNFPDRFSGHQFPNYSSELNVNALLLGDSALYLCASTRGTGPPHTQYFGPGTRLTVL.